This T cell receptor (beta chain) was identified during a study of T cell repertoires in cytomegalovirus infection. Across the whole study: Public TCR beta signature analysis indicated the presence of both CMV infection and matching HLA type. Study results and limitations: HLA-C-restricted CMV clonotypes gave the most frequent clonotype in two of eight donors.

MiXCR, applied by TCRdb to the reads, yields one record per CDR3 protein. Of approximately 1,000,000 distinct CDR3 sequences listed, roughly 30% were seen once; the top ten hold about 14%. This clonotype has more than one count but fewer than ten. As yet, its antigen is unknown. With 6 bases removed from V and 2 bases from J, the gap between germline ends came to 5 bases. Germline lookup yields CDR1 MRHNA and CDR2 SNTAGT. The CDR3 is 13 residues long. The receptor was derived from a human donor in good health (CMV status not recorded). Some clones in this sample may be carry-over from other donors' samples. The chain links TRBV6-4 to TRBJ2-6; D unclear. This specimen consisted of cultured CD8+ T cells from PBMCs, obtained from culture after CMV antigen stimulation. The CDR3 spells CASSRTGANVLTF. Written as DNA, the CDR3 is TGTGCCAGCAGCAGGACTGGGGCCAACGTCCTGACTTTC.